The present TCR beta chain was sequenced within a study of cytomegalovirus exposure and HLA in healthy donors. Study-wide context: A prior study identified roughly 110 million unique TCR beta sequences from 150 million to 200 million T cells. Around 78 million unique TCR sequences came from HLA-typed donors in an early release.

Study outcomes and limitations: For most TCR beta V segments, an earlier analysis put the productive rate at about 87% or about 30% of the time. On later analysis, the bulk of CMV-associated TCR beta chains appeared to be HLA-restricted.

A remark on this clone: Its specificity is not known.

Germline V gene data show CDR1 as LGHNT and CDR2 as FRNRAP. The CDR3 runs 17 residues. V dropped 0 bases and J dropped 4; count of bases not matched to a gene: 7. PCR amplification relied on 60 Vbeta primers (plus 13 Jbeta primers). The method was immunoSEQ multiplex PCR; TCRdb's version includes in-frame clones alone and lacks a portion of them. Here the sample spans 150,000 to 200,000 clones, 70% to 85% being singletons. The origin of this receptor is a woman in her twenties or thirties in good health and CMV-seropositive. This sequence joins TRBV12-5 and TRBJ1-4, with TRBD1 identical over 8 bases. Sequencing used PBMCs. This CDR3 reads CASGLVTTGGYNEKLFF. CDR3 DNA: TGTGCTAGTGGTTTGGTTACAACAGGGGGTTATAATGAAAAACTGTTTTTT.